These 8 T cell receptor beta chains originate from one sample sequenced in a study of T cell responses to AZD1222 COVID-19 vaccine. The method was immunoSEQ multiplex PCR; TCRdb's version includes in-frame clones alone and lacks a portion of them. Among some 160,000 clones listed, roughly 92% were seen once. The source was peripheral blood, collected on day 0 of AZD1222 vaccination. The receptors come from an adult in good health.

This clone was detected only a few times. The V gene is TRBV5-1, the J gene TRBJ1-2; no definite D call. This CDR3 is built from 14 residues. V lost 0 bases and J 8 bases, leaving 14 bases between the germline ends. Germline V gene data show CDR1 as SGHRS and CDR2 as YFSETQ. DNA for the CDR3: TGCGCCAGCAGCTTGGACGAGAGGGTCTCCGGCTACACCTTC. Protein: CASSLDERVSGYTF.

This sequence joins TRBV18 and TRBJ2-5; 8 nucleotides line up with TRBD1. Germline trimming cut 5 bases from V and 5 bases from J; bases unmatched to any gene: 10. This CDR3 region has 15 residues. Germline-derived CDR1 and CDR2 are KGHSH and LQKENI. CDR3 amino acids: CASSRGTGGVETQYF. The CDR3 DNA follows: TGTGCCAGCTCAAGAGGAACAGGGGGAGTTGAGACCCAGTACTTC.

The V and J genes are TRBV7-9 and TRBJ1-3; tentative D call: TRBD1 (6 bases). The CDR3 consists of 15 residues. V was shortened by 7 bases and J by 2 bases, with 15 bases between the two germline ends. Germline CDR1 reads SEHNR; CDR2 reads FQNEAQ (reference sequence). The DNA of the CDR3 is TGTGCCAGCACCGGCCAGGGGAACGCTGGAAACACCATATATTTT. It yields the protein CASTGQGNAGNTIYF.

The chain couples TRBV5-1 to TRBJ2-2; 10 bases agree with TRBD2. The trim removed 0 bases at V and 1 base at J, leaving 3 bases unmatched. The CDR3 is 17 amino acids. In germline, CDR1 is SGHRS, CDR2 YFSETQ. In nucleotides, the CDR3 is TGCGCCAGCAGCTTGGAGCGGGGGGGTGAGAACACCGGGGAGCTGTTTTTT. Its translation: CASSLERGGENTGELFF.

The chain recombines TRBV10-3 with TRBJ2-7; D might be TRBD2 (6 bases). The CDR3 has 14 amino acids. With 6 bases removed from V and 2 bases from J, the gap between germline ends came to 14 bases. CDR1 is ENHRY, CDR2 SYGVKD, per germline. CDR3 DNA: TGTGCCATCAGCGACCGGGACTTTCCCTACGAGCAGTACTTC. Translated: CAISDRDFPYEQYF.

The chain recombines TRBV27 with TRBJ1-1; possible D gene TRBD1, 6 bases. Trimming pared 10 bases from V and 7 bases from J, leaving 19 bases between. From germline, CDR1 is MNHEY and CDR2 SMNVEV (reference sequence). This CDR3 contains 13 residues. The CDR3 nucleotides are TGTGCCACCCGGGGGGGGGCGAGGGGTGAAGCTTTCTTT. Its translation is CATRGGARGEAFF.

The J gene is TRBJ1-1, the V gene TRBV7-9; unclear D gene. Germline V gene data show CDR1 as SEHNR and CDR2 as FQNEAQ (reference sequence). The ends were cut back, 5 bases at V and 3 bases at J, with 10 bases in the middle. The CDR3 is 13 residues long. CDR3 bases: TGTGCCAGCAGCCTAAATCGGGACACTGAAGCTTTCTTT. Translation gives CASSLNRDTEAFF.

The chain is built from TRBV11-2 and TRBJ2-3; D unresolved. This CDR3 is 12 amino acids long. The V and J ends lost 4 bases and 3 bases respectively, with 5 bases between them. Per the germline V gene, CDR1 is SGHAT and CDR2 is FQNNGV. This CDR3 reads CASSSLTDTQYF. DNA of the CDR3: TGTGCCAGCAGCTCCCTAACAGATACGCAGTATTTT. The whole variable domain, remainder taken from reference TRBV11-2 and TRBJ2-3, is EAGVAQSPRYKIIEKRQSVAFWCNPISGHATLYWYQQILGQGPKLLIQFQNNGVVDDSQLPKDRFSAERLKGVDSTLKIQPAKLEDSAVYLCASSSLTDTQYFGPGTRLTVL.